The rows below give T cell receptor beta chains drawn from one sample of a study of OX40 agonist ivuxolimab in advanced cancers. Clones were read by immunoSEQ multiplex PCR, and TCRdb kept only the in-frame ones, dropping some. The sample holds over 55,000 clones, roughly 84% seen once. The specimen was CD4+ or CD8+ T cells sorted from blood, collected in a trial of the OX40 agonist ivuxolimab. The origin of the receptors is an adult with an advanced solid tumor such as melanoma, head and neck, liver or kidney cancer. Each CDR3 is given with its conserved first and last residue. A D gene is named only where the DNA matches it firmly. Some rows mark clone size as missing; the rest say once, few, many or name a class of expanded clone.

v_call: TRBV7-7
j_call: TRBJ2-2
clone_size: .
d_call: TRBD2
cdr3_aa: CASSPSGGNTGELFF
cdr3_nt: TGTGCCAGCAGCCCTAGCGGGGGTAACACCGGGGAGCTGTTTTTT

v_call: TRBV4-3
j_call: TRBJ2-7
clone_size: few
d_call: .
cdr3_aa: CASSQDFTETYEQYF
cdr3_nt: TGCGCCAGCAGCCAAGACTTTACCGAGACCTACGAGCAGTACTTC

v_call: TRBV6-5
j_call: TRBJ1-1
clone_size: once
d_call: .
cdr3_aa: CASSPSGRTPTEAFF
cdr3_nt: TGTGCCAGCAGTCCGTCTGGCCGGACCCCCACTGAAGCTTTCTTT

v_call: TRBV2
j_call: TRBJ2-1
clone_size: .
d_call: .
cdr3_aa: CASLKSGGHEQFF
cdr3_nt: TGTGCCAGTCTGAAGTCCGGGGGCCATGAGCAGTTCTTC

v_call: TRBV10-1
j_call: TRBJ1-5
clone_size: .
d_call: TRBD1
cdr3_aa: CASSERVKSGTGNPCQPQHF
cdr3_nt: TGCGCCAGCAGTGAGCGGGTGAAATCCGGGACAGGGAATCCGTGTCAGCCCCAGCATTTT

v_call: TRBV5-1
j_call: TRBJ2-7
clone_size: .
d_call: TRBD1
cdr3_aa: CASSIGDRVVYEQYF
cdr3_nt: TGCGCCAGCAGCATTGGAGACAGGGTAGTTTACGAGCAGTACTTC

v_call: TRBV28
j_call: TRBJ1-5
clone_size: .
d_call: .
cdr3_aa: CASSLLVIMGAQHF
cdr3_nt: TGTGCCAGCAGTTTACTTGTAATCATGGGCGCACAACATTTT

v_call: TRBV19
j_call: TRBJ2-7
clone_size: .
d_call: .
cdr3_aa: CASSTQLDRSYEQYF
cdr3_nt: TGTGCCAGTAGTACCCAACTTGACAGATCCTACGAGCAGTACTTC

v_call: TRBV5-1
j_call: TRBJ2-7
clone_size: .
d_call: .
cdr3_aa: CASSLGGGPYEQYF
cdr3_nt: TGCGCCAGCAGCTTGGGGGGCGGACCCTACGAGCAGTACTTC

v_call: TRBV29-1
j_call: TRBJ1-2
clone_size: .
d_call: TRBD1
cdr3_aa: CSAREGAEDYGYTF
cdr3_nt: TGCAGCGCTCGGGAGGGGGCCGAAGACTATGGCTACACCTTC

v_call: TRBV28
j_call: TRBJ2-7
clone_size: .
d_call: .
cdr3_aa: CASTPGTRGYEQYF
cdr3_nt: TGTGCCAGCACCCCGGGAACCCGGGGTTACGAGCAGTACTTC

v_call: TRBV2
j_call: TRBJ2-5
clone_size: .
d_call: .
cdr3_aa: CASSGAQETQYF
cdr3_nt: TGTGCCAGCAGTGGGGCCCAAGAGACCCAGTACTTC

v_call: TRBV27
j_call: TRBJ2-3
clone_size: .
d_call: .
cdr3_aa: CASSRGSPPSTDTQYF
cdr3_nt: TGTGCCAGCAGTAGAGGGAGTCCCCCAAGCACAGATACGCAGTATTTT

v_call: TRBV14
j_call: TRBJ2-7
clone_size: .
d_call: TRBD1
cdr3_aa: CASSQGGGGYEQYF
cdr3_nt: TGTGCCAGCAGCCAAGGAGGGGGCGGGTACGAGCAGTACTTC

v_call: TRBV19
j_call: TRBJ2-2
clone_size: .
d_call: TRBD2
cdr3_aa: CASSMSGGVGELFF
cdr3_nt: TGTGCCAGTAGTATGTCCGGGGGGGTCGGGGAGCTGTTTTTT

v_call: TRBV7-2
j_call: TRBJ1-6
clone_size: .
d_call: TRBD1
cdr3_aa: CASSFRTGENSPLHF
cdr3_nt: TGTGCCAGCAGCTTCCGGACAGGGGAGAATTCACCCCTCCACTTT

v_call: TRBV6-1
j_call: TRBJ1-1
clone_size: .
d_call: .
cdr3_aa: CATLLGVTTEAFF
cdr3_nt: TGTGCCACCTTATTGGGGGTCACGACTGAAGCTTTCTTT

v_call: TRBV6-6
j_call: TRBJ2-7
clone_size: .
d_call: .
cdr3_aa: CASSYRRYEQYF
cdr3_nt: TGTGCCAGCAGTTACCGCCGATACGAGCAGTACTTC

v_call: TRBV29-1
j_call: TRBJ2-5
clone_size: .
d_call: TRBD2
cdr3_aa: CSVGGLVLTQYF
cdr3_nt: TGCAGCGTCGGCGGACTAGTCTTAACCCAGTACTTC

v_call: TRBV5-1
j_call: TRBJ1-3
clone_size: .
d_call: TRBD1
cdr3_aa: CASSLGGQGAGNTIYF
cdr3_nt: TGCGCCAGCAGCTTGGGTGGACAGGGTGCTGGAAACACCATATATTTT

v_call: TRBV5-1
j_call: TRBJ1-1
clone_size: .
d_call: .
cdr3_aa: CASSLEGANTEAFF
cdr3_nt: TGCGCCAGCAGCTTGGAAGGGGCTAACACTGAAGCTTTCTTT

v_call: TRBV29-1
j_call: TRBJ2-1
clone_size: .
d_call: TRBD2
cdr3_aa: CSVEPTSGRAQQFF
cdr3_nt: TGCAGCGTTGAACCTACTAGCGGGAGGGCACAGCAGTTCTTC

v_call: TRBV5-4
j_call: TRBJ1-1
clone_size: .
d_call: .
cdr3_aa: CASSLEGWDRTEAFF
cdr3_nt: TGTGCCAGCAGCTTGGAGGGGTGGGATCGGACTGAAGCTTTCTTT

v_call: TRBV20-1
j_call: TRBJ1-2
clone_size: .
d_call: .
cdr3_aa: CSALLNYGYTF
cdr3_nt: TGCAGTGCGCTCCTTAACTATGGCTACACCTTC

v_call: TRBV6-5
j_call: TRBJ2-7
clone_size: .
d_call: TRBD1
cdr3_aa: CASRETGGYYEQYF
cdr3_nt: TGTGCCAGCAGGGAGACAGGGGGATACTACGAGCAGTACTTC

v_call: TRBV11-3
j_call: TRBJ2-2
clone_size: .
d_call: .
cdr3_aa: CASSPLPGRTGELFF
cdr3_nt: TGTGCCAGCAGCCCCCTGCCCGGTCGCACCGGGGAGCTGTTTTTT

v_call: TRBV5-1
j_call: TRBJ2-1
clone_size: once
d_call: TRBD2
cdr3_aa: CASSFSGSSYNEQFF
cdr3_nt: TGCGCCAGCAGCTTTAGCGGGAGCTCCTACAATGAGCAGTTCTTC

v_call: TRBV7-9
j_call: TRBJ2-7
clone_size: .
d_call: .
cdr3_aa: CASSLEGPSRAGFYEQYF
cdr3_nt: TGTGCCAGCAGCTTAGAGGGGCCGAGCAGGGCGGGGTTCTACGAGCAGTACTTC

v_call: TRBV11-3
j_call: TRBJ2-3
clone_size: .
d_call: TRBD2
cdr3_aa: CASSPAGTSGFTDTQYF
cdr3_nt: TGTGCCAGCAGTCCAGCCGGGACTAGCGGGTTCACAGATACGCAGTATTTT

v_call: TRBV10-3
j_call: TRBJ2-1
clone_size: .
d_call: TRBD1
cdr3_aa: CAINPSGTASYNEQFF
cdr3_nt: TGTGCCATCAACCCTTCCGGGACAGCCTCCTACAATGAGCAGTTCTTC